This TCR beta chain originates from a study of shared clonotypes between healthy human individuals. Study outcomes and limitations: Clonotype sharing across donors was expected to vary with sequencing depth. Rarefaction revealed incomplete sorted-subset sequencing despite large depth.

Per the study methods: ImmunoSEQ junction-only sequences lacked quality scores, so their filtering differed. Sequencing used immunoSEQ multiplex PCR; TCRdb keeps in-frame clones, though not all of them. V, J and clone size derive from that table, while D and trimming were established from the DNA sequence. The table lists some 900,000 clones, about three quarters of them singletons. The V gene's germline CDR1 is LNHDA and CDR2 SQIVND (reference sequence). The CDR3 loop spans 15 amino acids. V lost 10 bases and J 0 bases, leaving 18 bases between the germline ends. About this clone: Antigen specificity is unknown.

This clonotype was sampled from a man aged 18 to 29 in good health. The sample comprised memory CD4+ T cells sorted from blood. This sample's subset: CD45RA-negative fraction. The chain links TRBV19 to TRBJ1-1; D is unclear. CDR3 region: CATILGSNMNTEAFF. The CDR3 DNA follows: TGTGCCACCATTTTAGGGTCAAACATGAACACTGAAGCTTTCTTT.